This T cell receptor (beta chain) was captured in a study of T cells in Graves' hyperthyroidism and ophthalmopathy. General observations from the study: The blood repertoire included most of the expanded thyroid clonotypes above 0.001.

Patients were excluded for uncontrolled infection, other autoimmune disease, pregnancy or lactation. V gave up 6 bases and J gave up 4 bases, with 15 bases separating them. Germline-derived CDR1 and CDR2 are SEHNR and FQNEAQ (reference sequence). CDR3 length: 15 amino acids. RNA transcripts served as the template for amplifying TCR beta CDR3 regions. The study used the HTBI primer set for a first-round RT-PCR of the TCR CDR3. TCRdb reprocessed the multiplex PCR reads with MiXCR, giving one entry per CDR3 protein. The table includes 450,000 to 700,000 distinct CDR3 sequences, 35% to 55% detected once. Remarks on this clonotype: Its target is unknown.

The receptor was isolated from an adult woman with Graves' disease, either hyperthyroidism or ophthalmopathy (not recorded which). The chain employs TRBV7-9 and TRBJ1-4; possible D gene TRBD1, 6 bases. The material sequenced was peripheral blood or thyroid tissue (not recorded which). In nucleotides, the CDR3 is TGTGCCAGCAGACGACCGGGGGGCCTTAATGAAAAACTGTTTTTT. It specifies CASRRPGGLNEKLFF.